This TCR beta chain was found in a study of blood T cell repertoires in COVID-19 (dated by TCRdb to about 2020). Study-level background: Samples from collaborators originated in the United States, Italy and Spain and spanned both the acute and convalescent phases of COVID-19. Subjects who had been exposed to COVID-19, were actively infected with it, or had recovered from it provided the deeply sampled blood TCRbeta repertoires that made up the dataset. A freely available public database, intended as a resource for researchers studying the immune response to SARS-CoV-2, is where the repertoires were released. Where HLA class I and class II types were available, the types were taken from metadata supplied by the sample provider, not from assay-based typing. Samples were obtained from the ongoing ImmuneRACE study (first 160 participants) and from roughly 1,300 subjects provided by 6 global collaborators. The material from the prospective study consisted of cDNA or gDNA derived from T cells, B-cell-depleted T cells, or PBMCs. Sample metadata almost always included a de-identified subject ID, COVID-19 status, age in years and sex.

Turning to this clone: The specificity of this receptor is unknown. Base-call qualities are not available, and no considerably larger clone is one nucleotide away.

General conclusions and limits of the study: The quantity of clinical and demographic metadata differed by source and by participant and was supplied without curation.

Participants in the prospective study were aged roughly 18 to 100 years, lived in under 30 United States geographic areas, and enrolled through a virtual design. In the prospective study, participants were assigned to cohorts based on the clinical history participants reported in a screening survey and a study questionnaire. For ImmuneRACE Cohort 3, a participant was defined as recovered based on two consecutive negative NP/OP PCR tests, clearance by a healthcare professional, or resolution of symptoms. Each participant in the prospective study had whole blood, serum and a nasopharyngeal or oropharyngeal swab collected by mobile phlebotomists. Additional blood draws and questionnaires over an approximately two-month period could optionally be provided by prospective study participants. Prospective study blood samples were shipped either frozen or at room temperature before DNA extraction. TCRbeta CDR3 regions were amplified from genomic DNA by means of the immunoSEQ Assay, a bias-controlled multiplex PCR. The paper's processing steps were these. The number of nucleated cells in each sample was estimated from the amplification of reference gene primers within the assay. Sequence reads were collapsed and filtered to measure the absolute abundance of every unique TCRbeta CDR3 rearrangement. For each sample, productive Simpson clonality was calculated as the square root of Simpson's diversity index over productive rearrangements. TCRdb stores this immuneACCESS table with in-frame sequences only. Part of the clones is absent; in the studies checked, under half of the shortfall reflects unresolved V genes, and no reason is known for the rest. V and J calls plus clone size are reproduced from that table; the DNA served to infer D and trimming. This sample gives roughly 380,000 clones in total; roughly 87% of them show up just once. Of the sample, about 3% is held by the ten largest clones.

Sequencing input: PBMCs or T cells enriched from blood (not recorded which). This receptor was obtained from a woman aged 25 to 39 who had recovered from COVID-19.

This receptor carries the CDR3 CASSSDSGRPGELFF. The DNA reads TGTGCCAGCAGCTCGGACTCCGGTCGCCCCGGGGAGCTGTTTTTT. The rearranged segments are TRBV7-6 and TRBJ2-2; TRBD2 might be the D gene, on 5 matching bases. For CDR1 and CDR2, the germline V gene lists SGHVS and FNYEAQ. Including the terminal cysteine and phenylalanine, the CDR3 comprises 15 residues. Left in the record is the CDR3 DNA by itself, 45 bases read in frame from the first base. A distance of 15 bases separates the germline ends of V and J, which lose 4 bases and 6 bases respectively.